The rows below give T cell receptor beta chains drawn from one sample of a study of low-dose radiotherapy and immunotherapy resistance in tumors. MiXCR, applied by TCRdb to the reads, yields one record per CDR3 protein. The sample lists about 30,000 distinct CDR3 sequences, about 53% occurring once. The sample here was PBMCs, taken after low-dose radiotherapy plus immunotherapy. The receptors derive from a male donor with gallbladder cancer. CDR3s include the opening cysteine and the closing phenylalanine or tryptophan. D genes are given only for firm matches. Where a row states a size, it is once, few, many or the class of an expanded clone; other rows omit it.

CASSFSSGSSSEQFF | TGTGCCAGCAGCTTCTCTAGCGGGAGTTCGAGTGAGCAGTTCTTC | TRBD2 | 15 | - | TRBJ2-1 | TRBV9
CASSQEVGTTGNTIYF | TGTGCCAGCAGCCAAGAAGTGGGCACGACAGGAAACACCATATATTTT | - | 16 | - | TRBJ1-3 | TRBV4-2
CASSLGLLNSPLHF | TGTGCCAGCAGCTTAGGGCTTCTGAATTCACCCCTCCACTTT | - | 14 | once | TRBJ1-6 | TRBV7-3
CASSISRTPPYNEQFF | TGTGCCAGTAGTATTTCGCGGACCCCGCCCTACAATGAGCAGTTCTTC | - | 16 | medium-sized | TRBJ2-1 | TRBV19
CAWSVLRGGEQFF | TGTGCCTGGAGTGTACTGCGGGGGGGTGAGCAGTTCTTC | TRBD2 | 13 | few | TRBJ2-1 | TRBV30
CASRYSGSLTEGFYEQYF | TGTGCCAGCAGATATTCCGGGAGTTTGACGGAAGGGTTCTACGAGCAGTACTTC | - | 18 | - | TRBJ2-7 | TRBV2
CASRPGLAGTTDTQYF | TGTGCCAGCAGGCCTGGACTAGCGGGAACCACAGATACGCAGTATTTT | TRBD2 | 16 | - | TRBJ2-3 | TRBV7-2
CASSLGWGTSSYNEQFF | TGTGCCAGCAGCTTGGGGTGGGGCACCAGCTCCTACAATGAGCAGTTCTTC | - | 17 | - | TRBJ2-1 | TRBV5-6
CASSLWRGTDTQYF | TGCGCCAGCAGCTTGTGGCGGGGGACAGATACGCAGTATTTT | TRBD2 | 14 | few | TRBJ2-3 | TRBV5-1
CTSSQSSGGSYEQYF | TGCACCAGCAGCCAATCTAGCGGGGGCTCCTACGAGCAGTACTTC | - | 15 | - | TRBJ2-7 | TRBV1
CASSPRLGSVQTSGYEQYF | TGTGCCAGCAGCCCCCGGCTCGGCAGCGTCCAAACTAGCGGTTACGAGCAGTACTTC | TRBD2 | 19 | - | TRBJ2-7 | TRBV11-2
CASSRQGPYEQYF | TGTGCCAGCAGCCGACAGGGTCCCTACGAGCAGTACTTC | TRBD1 | 13 | - | TRBJ2-7 | TRBV7-8
CASSPDRGHNTGELFF | TGTGCCAGCAGTCCGGACAGGGGGCACAACACCGGGGAGCTGTTTTTT | TRBD1 | 16 | medium-sized | TRBJ2-2 | TRBV2
CASRSSARNEQFF | TGTGCCAGCAGGTCCAGCGCCAGGAATGAGCAGTTCTTC | - | 13 | many | TRBJ2-1 | TRBV7-2
CSGGGRDKTQYF | TGCAGCGGGGGGGGCCGCGATAAGACCCAGTACTTC | - | 12 | - | TRBJ2-5 | TRBV29-1
CASSIDGGPSPNSPLHF | TGTGCCAGCAGTATCGACGGGGGCCCGAGCCCTAATTCACCCCTCCACTTT | - | 17 | - | TRBJ1-6 | TRBV12-3/TRBV12-4
CASSIAYTDTQYF | TGTGCCAGTAGTATCGCGTACACAGATACGCAGTATTTT | - | 13 | - | TRBJ2-3 | TRBV19
CASSESGRDEQYF | TGTGCCAGCAGTGAATCGGGACGAGACGAGCAGTACTTC | - | 13 | many | TRBJ2-7 | TRBV25-1
CASSQTERDGYTF | TGTGCCAGCAGCCAGACAGAACGGGATGGCTACACCTTC | - | 13 | many | TRBJ1-2 | TRBV6-1
CASSLRLAVYSYNEQFF | TGTGCCAGCAGCTTAAGATTAGCGGTATATTCCTACAATGAGCAGTTCTTC | - | 17 | - | TRBJ2-1 | TRBV13
CSVDQVNTWELFF | TGCAGCGTTGACCAGGTGAACACCTGGGAGCTGTTTTTT | - | 13 | - | TRBJ2-2 | TRBV29-1
CASSSVAREGRNEQFF | TGTGCCAGCAGCTCCGTTGCGCGGGAGGGCCGGAATGAGCAGTTCTTC | TRBD2 | 16 | once | TRBJ2-1 | TRBV11-2
CASSRRTGGGNYGYTF | TGTGCCAGCAGCAGAAGGACAGGGGGCGGAAACTATGGCTACACCTTC | TRBD1 | 16 | medium-sized | TRBJ1-2 | TRBV7-2